Listed below are T cell receptor beta chains from one sample, sequenced in a study of blood T cell repertoires in COVID-19. Assay used: immunoSEQ multiplex PCR; TCRdb lists only in-frame clones, some missing. The sample yields about 250,000 clones, 75% to 90% seen once. The sequenced sample consisted of peripheral blood. These TCRs come from a man aged 30 to 39 with acute or convalescent COVID-19. Each CDR3 is given with its conserved first and last residue. Fields, in order: clone size, D gene, CDR3 length, V gene, J gene, CDR3 protein, CDR3 DNA. A D gene is named only where the DNA matches it firmly. Size is omitted from some rows. Given values are once, few, many or a class for expanded clones.

clone size: NA
D gene: NA
CDR3 length: 14
V gene: TRBV28
J gene: TRBJ1-1
CDR3 protein: CASSLGGTGSEAFF
CDR3 DNA: TGTGCCAGCAGTTTGGGGGGTACAGGATCTGAAGCTTTCTTT

clone size: NA
D gene: NA
CDR3 length: 14
V gene: TRBV2
J gene: TRBJ1-5
CDR3 protein: CASSDTLISGPQHF
CDR3 DNA: TGTGCCAGCAGTGACACGCTAATATCCGGGCCCCAGCATTTT

clone size: NA
D gene: NA
CDR3 length: 14
V gene: TRBV5-1
J gene: TRBJ2-3
CDR3 protein: CASSLAGAADTQYF
CDR3 DNA: TGCGCCAGCAGCTTGGCCGGAGCGGCAGATACGCAGTATTTT

clone size: NA
D gene: NA
CDR3 length: 15
V gene: TRBV21-1
J gene: TRBJ1-6
CDR3 protein: CARRCRGICDSPLHF
CDR3 DNA: TGTGCCAGGCGGTGTAGGGGGATCTGTGATTCACCCCTCCACTTT

clone size: NA
D gene: TRBD2
CDR3 length: 14
V gene: TRBV13
J gene: TRBJ2-7
CDR3 protein: CASRRMAGGHEQYF
CDR3 DNA: TGTGCCAGCCGCAGGATGGCGGGGGGCCACGAGCAGTACTTC

clone size: once
D gene: TRBD1
CDR3 length: 15
V gene: TRBV5-1
J gene: TRBJ2-5
CDR3 protein: CASSSYTGVPETQYF
CDR3 DNA: TGCGCCAGCAGCTCGTATACAGGGGTCCCAGAGACCCAGTACTTC

clone size: NA
D gene: NA
CDR3 length: 13
V gene: TRBV19
J gene: TRBJ2-2
CDR3 protein: CASNDRNTGELFF
CDR3 DNA: TGTGCCAGTAATGACAGGAACACCGGGGAGCTGTTTTTT

clone size: NA
D gene: NA
CDR3 length: 16
V gene: TRBV28
J gene: TRBJ1-1
CDR3 protein: CASSVANRRIYVEAFF
CDR3 DNA: TGTGCCAGCAGTGTGGCGAACAGGCGAATATACGTTGAAGCTTTCTTT

clone size: NA
D gene: NA
CDR3 length: 13
V gene: TRBV30
J gene: TRBJ1-5
CDR3 protein: CAWSSGDNQPQHF
CDR3 DNA: TGTGCCTGGAGTTCAGGGGACAATCAGCCCCAGCATTTT

clone size: NA
D gene: TRBD1
CDR3 length: 15
V gene: TRBV6-5
J gene: TRBJ1-5
CDR3 protein: CASSTHRGSNQPQHF
CDR3 DNA: TGTGCCAGCAGTACCCACAGGGGGAGCAATCAGCCCCAGCATTTT

clone size: NA
D gene: TRBD1
CDR3 length: 12
V gene: TRBV27
J gene: TRBJ2-1
CDR3 protein: CASSQPGQGAFF
CDR3 DNA: TGTGCCAGCTCCCAACCGGGACAGGGTGCGTTCTTC

clone size: NA
D gene: TRBD2
CDR3 length: 20
V gene: TRBV5-1
J gene: TRBJ2-2
CDR3 protein: CASSLSSQSSGGSNTGELFF
CDR3 DNA: TGCGCCAGCAGCTTGTCAAGCCAATCTAGCGGGGGATCGAACACCGGGGAGCTGTTTTTT

clone size: NA
D gene: NA
CDR3 length: 15
V gene: TRBV28
J gene: TRBJ1-4
CDR3 protein: CASSQELGVNEKLFF
CDR3 DNA: TGTGCCAGCAGTCAAGAGCTCGGTGTTAATGAAAAACTGTTTTTT

clone size: NA
D gene: NA
CDR3 length: 13
V gene: TRBV11-3
J gene: TRBJ1-1
CDR3 protein: CASSLTRLTEAFF
CDR3 DNA: TGTGCCAGCAGCTTAACTAGGTTGACTGAAGCTTTCTTT

clone size: NA
D gene: TRBD1
CDR3 length: 16
V gene: TRBV28
J gene: TRBJ1-6
CDR3 protein: CASSLFLGQGGTDLHF
CDR3 DNA: TGTGCCAGCAGTTTATTTTTAGGACAGGGGGGAACAGACCTCCACTTT

clone size: NA
D gene: NA
CDR3 length: 15
V gene: TRBV2
J gene: TRBJ2-3
CDR3 protein: CASRSQGWARDTQYF
CDR3 DNA: TGTGCCAGCAGAAGCCAGGGTTGGGCGAGGGATACGCAGTATTTT

clone size: NA
D gene: TRBD1
CDR3 length: 13
V gene: TRBV13
J gene: TRBJ1-2
CDR3 protein: CASSRDRGQGYTF
CDR3 DNA: TGTGCCAGCAGCCGGGACAGGGGGCAGGGCTACACCTTC

clone size: NA
D gene: NA
CDR3 length: 16
V gene: TRBV7-8
J gene: TRBJ1-2
CDR3 protein: CASSPDGGSANYGYTF
CDR3 DNA: TGTGCCAGCAGCCCGGATGGGGGCTCAGCTAACTATGGCTACACCTTC

clone size: NA
D gene: TRBD2
CDR3 length: 24
V gene: TRBV9
J gene: TRBJ2-3
CDR3 protein: CASSAPRSLPGTSGRTPVSDTQYF
CDR3 DNA: TGTGCCAGCAGCGCTCCACGATCCTTACCCGGGACTAGCGGGAGGACGCCGGTATCAGATACGCAGTATTTT

clone size: NA
D gene: TRBD2
CDR3 length: 15
V gene: TRBV2
J gene: TRBJ2-2
CDR3 protein: CASSEEGGVPGELFF
CDR3 DNA: TGTGCCAGCAGTGAGGAGGGAGGGGTACCCGGGGAGCTGTTTTTT

clone size: few
D gene: NA
CDR3 length: 19
V gene: TRBV3-1/TRBV3-2
J gene: TRBJ1-5
CDR3 protein: CASSQDIGQKFLSNQPQHF
CDR3 DNA: TGTGCCAGCAGCCAAGATATTGGACAGAAGTTCCTCAGCAATCAGCCCCAGCATTTT

clone size: NA
D gene: NA
CDR3 length: 13
V gene: TRBV18
J gene: TRBJ2-1
CDR3 protein: CASSPALVNEQFF
CDR3 DNA: TGTGCCAGCTCACCAGCCCTAGTCAATGAGCAGTTCTTC

clone size: NA
D gene: NA
CDR3 length: 16
V gene: TRBV30
J gene: TRBJ1-3
CDR3 protein: CAWTHSGLEAGNTIYF
CDR3 DNA: TGTGCCTGGACCCATTCCGGGTTGGAAGCTGGAAACACCATATATTTT

clone size: NA
D gene: TRBD2
CDR3 length: 11
V gene: TRBV30
J gene: TRBJ2-2
CDR3 protein: CAGAGVGELFF
CDR3 DNA: TGTGCTGGGGCGGGGGTCGGGGAGCTGTTTTTT

clone size: NA
D gene: TRBD2
CDR3 length: 16
V gene: TRBV10-1
J gene: TRBJ2-3
CDR3 protein: CASSELAGRSTDTQYF
CDR3 DNA: TGCGCCAGCAGTGAGTTAGCGGGAAGAAGCACAGATACGCAGTATTTT

clone size: once
D gene: NA
CDR3 length: 15
V gene: TRBV6-5
J gene: TRBJ1-5
CDR3 protein: CASSPLWGPNQPQHF
CDR3 DNA: TGTGCCAGCAGTCCCCTTTGGGGGCCTAATCAGCCCCAGCATTTT

clone size: NA
D gene: TRBD1
CDR3 length: 12
V gene: TRBV7-9
J gene: TRBJ1-2
CDR3 protein: CASSPQGNGYTF
CDR3 DNA: TGTGCCAGCAGCCCACAGGGGAACGGCTACACCTTC

clone size: NA
D gene: NA
CDR3 length: 15
V gene: TRBV7-2
J gene: TRBJ2-1
CDR3 protein: CASSLPYSSYNEQFF
CDR3 DNA: TGTGCCAGCAGCTTACCGTACAGCTCCTACAATGAGCAGTTCTTC

clone size: NA
D gene: TRBD1
CDR3 length: 12
V gene: TRBV29-1
J gene: TRBJ1-2
CDR3 protein: CSVGLGGVGYTF
CDR3 DNA: TGCAGCGTTGGTCTAGGGGGCGTCGGCTACACCTTC

clone size: NA
D gene: NA
CDR3 length: 15
V gene: TRBV5-1
J gene: TRBJ1-1
CDR3 protein: CASSPNTGPNTEAFF
CDR3 DNA: TGCGCCAGCAGCCCTAATACAGGGCCGAACACTGAAGCTTTCTTT

clone size: NA
D gene: NA
CDR3 length: 15
V gene: TRBV12-5
J gene: TRBJ1-3
CDR3 protein: CASGLDGRSGNTIYF
CDR3 DNA: TGTGCTAGTGGTTTGGACGGTCGCTCTGGAAACACCATATATTTT

clone size: NA
D gene: NA
CDR3 length: 15
V gene: TRBV27
J gene: TRBJ1-3
CDR3 protein: CASSSLGLEGNTIYF
CDR3 DNA: TGTGCCAGCAGTTCCCTGGGCCTTGAGGGAAACACCATATATTTT

clone size: NA
D gene: TRBD2
CDR3 length: 17
V gene: TRBV4-2
J gene: TRBJ2-3
CDR3 protein: CASSQVGLAGSTDTQYF
CDR3 DNA: TGTGCCAGCAGCCAAGTAGGACTAGCGGGTTCAACAGATACGCAGTATTTT

clone size: NA
D gene: TRBD1
CDR3 length: 15
V gene: TRBV9
J gene: TRBJ1-1
CDR3 protein: CASSVSYRGDTEAFF
CDR3 DNA: TGTGCCAGCAGCGTATCCTACAGGGGAGATACTGAAGCTTTCTTT

clone size: NA
D gene: NA
CDR3 length: 14
V gene: TRBV4-1
J gene: TRBJ1-4
CDR3 protein: CASSPRQSNEKLFF
CDR3 DNA: TGCGCCAGCAGCCCCCGACAGTCTAATGAAAAACTGTTTTTT

clone size: NA
D gene: TRBD1
CDR3 length: 15
V gene: TRBV5-1
J gene: TRBJ2-5
CDR3 protein: CASSATGPSQETQYF
CDR3 DNA: TGCGCCAGCAGCGCGACAGGGCCCTCACAAGAGACCCAGTACTTC

clone size: NA
D gene: NA
CDR3 length: 15
V gene: TRBV15
J gene: TRBJ1-3
CDR3 protein: CATSRGGGGGNTIYF
CDR3 DNA: TGTGCCACCAGCCGAGGGGGGGGCGGTGGAAACACCATATATTTT

clone size: NA
D gene: NA
CDR3 length: 13
V gene: TRBV28
J gene: TRBJ2-1
CDR3 protein: CASRTNRAHEQFF
CDR3 DNA: TGTGCCAGCAGGACTAACAGGGCGCATGAGCAGTTCTTC

clone size: NA
D gene: NA
CDR3 length: 14
V gene: TRBV28
J gene: TRBJ1-5
CDR3 protein: CASSLDRYNQPQHF
CDR3 DNA: TGTGCCAGCAGCTTAGACAGATACAATCAGCCCCAGCATTTT

clone size: NA
D gene: TRBD1
CDR3 length: 15
V gene: TRBV6-5
J gene: TRBJ1-1
CDR3 protein: CASTLPGGQNTEAFF
CDR3 DNA: TGTGCCAGCACCCTTCCAGGGGGCCAGAACACTGAAGCTTTCTTT

clone size: NA
D gene: NA
CDR3 length: 15
V gene: TRBV24-1
J gene: TRBJ1-1
CDR3 protein: CATSDSQGIHTEAFF
CDR3 DNA: TGTGCCACCAGTGATTCCCAGGGAATTCACACTGAAGCTTTCTTT

clone size: NA
D gene: NA
CDR3 length: 18
V gene: TRBV19
J gene: TRBJ2-6
CDR3 protein: CASSSLSTGNSGANVLTF
CDR3 DNA: TGTGCCAGTAGTTCCCTTAGCACAGGGAATTCTGGGGCCAACGTCCTGACTTTC

clone size: NA
D gene: NA
CDR3 length: 13
V gene: TRBV4-2
J gene: TRBJ1-2
CDR3 protein: CASSQDRDYGYTF
CDR3 DNA: TGTGCCAGCAGCCAAGACAGGGACTATGGCTACACCTTC

clone size: NA
D gene: NA
CDR3 length: 12
V gene: TRBV12-3/TRBV12-4
J gene: TRBJ2-5
CDR3 protein: CASRRNEGTQYF
CDR3 DNA: TGTGCCAGCAGGCGCAACGAGGGGACCCAGTACTTC

clone size: NA
D gene: NA
CDR3 length: 15
V gene: TRBV4-1
J gene: TRBJ2-1
CDR3 protein: CASSLMGQGTNEQFF
CDR3 DNA: TGCGCCAGCAGCCTCATGGGGCAGGGAACCAATGAGCAGTTCTTC

clone size: NA
D gene: NA
CDR3 length: 14
V gene: TRBV30
J gene: TRBJ1-6
CDR3 protein: CAWTRGGVNSPLHF
CDR3 DNA: TGTGCCTGGACCCGAGGGGGGGTAAATTCACCCCTCCACTTT

clone size: NA
D gene: TRBD1
CDR3 length: 14
V gene: TRBV25-1
J gene: TRBJ1-6
CDR3 protein: CASGSPGQNSPLHF
CDR3 DNA: TGTGCCAGCGGATCGCCGGGACAGAATTCACCCCTCCACTTT

clone size: NA
D gene: NA
CDR3 length: 14
V gene: TRBV6-5
J gene: TRBJ1-4
CDR3 protein: CASSPRGAGEKLFF
CDR3 DNA: TGTGCCAGCAGTCCCCGGGGGGCGGGTGAAAAACTGTTTTTT

clone size: NA
D gene: NA
CDR3 length: 16
V gene: TRBV18
J gene: TRBJ2-2
CDR3 protein: CASSPTGTSNTGELFF
CDR3 DNA: TGTGCCAGCTCACCAACCGGGACATCGAACACCGGGGAGCTGTTTTTT

clone size: NA
D gene: TRBD1
CDR3 length: 15
V gene: TRBV5-1
J gene: TRBJ2-7
CDR3 protein: CASSLGAGQVYEQYF
CDR3 DNA: TGCGCCAGCAGCTTGGGGGCGGGACAGGTCTACGAGCAGTACTTC

clone size: NA
D gene: TRBD2
CDR3 length: 16
V gene: TRBV25-1
J gene: TRBJ2-1
CDR3 protein: CASSVRLAGGNNEQFF
CDR3 DNA: TGTGCCAGCAGTGTAAGACTAGCGGGAGGTAACAATGAGCAGTTCTTC

clone size: NA
D gene: TRBD1
CDR3 length: 13
V gene: TRBV28
J gene: TRBJ1-2
CDR3 protein: CASSRTGNYGYTF
CDR3 DNA: TGTGCCAGCTCGAGGACAGGCAACTATGGCTACACCTTC

clone size: NA
D gene: NA
CDR3 length: 14
V gene: TRBV5-6
J gene: TRBJ2-7
CDR3 protein: CASSLAQVRNEQYF
CDR3 DNA: TGTGCCAGCAGCTTGGCACAGGTTAGGAACGAGCAGTACTTC

clone size: once
D gene: NA
CDR3 length: 13
V gene: TRBV5-6
J gene: TRBJ1-3
CDR3 protein: CASSRVSGNTIYF
CDR3 DNA: TGTGCCAGCAGTAGAGTCTCTGGAAACACCATATATTTT